This TCR beta chain was sequenced during a study of blood T cell dynamics during melanoma immunotherapy. Study summary: Metastatic melanoma patients received first-line pembrolizumab or nivolumab plus ipilimumab.

This table comes from immunoSEQ multiplex PCR, and its TCRdb copy is limited to in-frame clones, with some not included. Among more than 9,000 clones listed, approximately 87% were seen once. Study results and caveats: The study could not tell melanoma-specific clones from general immune activation.

Details on this clone: Its matching antigen is unknown.

Sample time point: week 3, after first cycle of checkpoint inhibitor. Response was assessed by RECIST 1.1 at 12 weeks, except a couple of rapid progressors. Patients with prior systemic cancer treatment, concomitant immunosuppressants, or other active malignancies were excluded. Germline V gene sequence: CDR1 SNHLY, CDR2 FYNNEI. CDR3 length: 15 amino acids. The V and J ends lost 7 bases and 6 bases, in that order; junction bases with no gene match: 13. The specimen comprised blood, sampled from a patient treated with checkpoint blockade. This receptor was taken from a human donor with melanoma. The gene calls are TRBV2 and TRBJ2-3, with 7 positions matching TRBD1. The CDR3 coding sequence is TGTGCCAGCAAAGGGGGCGGGTTAGCTGAGGATACGCAGTATTTT. Translated: CASKGGGLAEDTQYF.